Presented here are 28 T cell receptor beta chains from one specimen sequenced in a study of PD-1 blockade in classical Hodgkin lymphoma. Autologous stem cell transplantation was followed by relapse in every patient, and brentuximab vedotin exposure varied. The study isolated CD8+ T cells from thawed PBMCs by magnetic negative selection. Using immunoSEQ multiplex PCR, the repertoire was profiled, and TCRdb retains in-frame clones only, with some absent. This sample has about 27,000 clones, with about 90% found just once. Sample: CD8+ T cells from blood, taken at baseline. Every receptor here comes from a human donor with classical Hodgkin lymphoma.

The chain joins TRBV7-9 to TRBJ2-7; 8 nucleotides match TRBD1. J gave up 4 bases and V 8 bases, and 7 bases lay outside the gene matches. Germline loops: CDR1 SEHNR, CDR2 FQNEAQ (reference sequence). The CDR3 totals 13 residues. The CDR3 region has the DNA TGTGCCAGCGCCCCAGGGGGCAGGTACGAGCAGTACTTC. It translates to CASAPGGRYEQYF.

The J gene is TRBJ2-3, the V gene TRBV19, with a weak D call TRBD1 (6 bases). V was pared by 1 base and J by 4 bases, with 9 bases between. Germline-derived CDR1 and CDR2 are LNHDA and SQIVND (reference sequence). The CDR3 is made up of 14 amino acids. CDR3 region: CASSIVPGADTQYF. CDR3 in DNA: TGTGCCAGTAGTATAGTTCCAGGGGCAGATACGCAGTATTTT.

The chain joins TRBV19 to TRBJ2-1; D gene uncertain. CDR3 length equals 12 residues. Germline CDR1 is LNHDA and CDR2 is SQIVND (reference sequence). V was trimmed by 9 bases and J by 4 bases, leaving 10 bases between them. CDR3 loop: CASWSSYNEQFF. The CDR3 region has the DNA TGTGCCAGCTGGTCCTCGTACAATGAGCAGTTCTTC.

The genes are TRBV5-4 and TRBJ1-4; tentatively, D is TRBD1 (6 bases). Per germline, CDR1 SGHNT and CDR2 YYREEE (reference sequence). The CDR3 covers 15 residues. Trimming took off 2 bases at V and 5 bases at J, with 13 bases between the two ends. CDR3 loop: CASSFRGGGNEKLFF. For the CDR3, the DNA is TGTGCCAGCAGCTTCAGAGGGGGAGGGAATGAAAAACTGTTTTTT.

CDR3 nucleotides: TGTGCCAGCAGCTCCTACGAGCAGTACTTC. Translated, it gives CASSSYEQYF. The V gene is TRBV11-2, the J gene TRBJ2-7; D gene uncertain. Germline values: CDR1 SGHAT, CDR2 FQNNGV. The CDR3 length is 10 residues. The V and J ends lost 4 bases and 2 bases respectively, with 0 bases between them.

The chain uses TRBV6-5 and TRBJ2-7, with 9 nucleotides matching TRBD1. The trim removed 4 bases at V and 3 bases at J, leaving 1 base unmatched. Germline lookup yields CDR1 MNHEY and CDR2 SVGAGI. The CDR3 extends over 13 amino acids. The CDR3 nucleotides are TGTGCCAGCAGTTGGGGACAGGGCTACGAGCAGTACTTC. Encoded protein: CASSWGQGYEQYF.

This sequence joins TRBV18 and TRBJ2-1; 7 bases map to TRBD2. The CDR3 has 14 residues. After removal of 0 bases from V and 5 bases from J, the junction contained 1 base not matched to a gene. Germline CDR1 and CDR2: KGHSH and LQKENI. The CDR3 nucleotides are TGTGCCAGCTCACCACCGACTAGCAACAATGAGCAGTTCTTC. This sequence encodes CASSPPTSNNEQFF.

The chain recombines TRBV4-1 with TRBJ2-1, with TRBD2 as a possible D gene (6 bases). This CDR3 region has 12 residues. CDR1 MGHRA and CDR2 YSYEKL come from the germline V gene. Trimming took 4 bases from V and 9 from J, leaving 10 bases between them. The CDR3 protein is CASSRRDFEQFF. CDR3 bases: TGCGCCAGCAGCCGCCGGGACTTTGAGCAGTTCTTC.

V usage is TRBV4-2 and J usage is TRBJ2-7, with 12 bases that match TRBD2. V trimming: 2 bases; J trimming: 2 bases; junction bases outside the gene matches: 1. This CDR3 spans 15 amino acids. CDR1 and CDR2 from the germline V gene are LGHNA and YNFKEQ. This CDR3 is CASSQRTSGTYEQYF. Written as DNA, the CDR3 is TGTGCCAGCAGCCAAAGGACTAGCGGGACCTACGAGCAGTACTTC.

V usage is TRBV5-6 and J usage is TRBJ2-2; 8 nucleotides match TRBD1. The V and J ends lost 0 bases and 7 bases, in that order; junction bases with no gene match: 2. The germline V gene encodes CDR1 SGHDT and CDR2 YYEEEE. This CDR3 is 14 amino acids long. The CDR3 bases are TGTGCCAGCAGCTTGGGACAGGGGATCGGGGAGCTGTTTTTT. It specifies CASSLGQGIGELFF.

The DNA of the CDR3 is TGTGCCAGCACCAGCGGGGGATTCGGGGAGCTGTTTTTT. This gives the protein CASTSGGFGELFF. This rearrangement joins TRBV14 to TRBJ2-2; 8 nucleotides line up with TRBD2. This CDR3 region has 13 residues. J lost 7 bases, V lost 7 bases, and 5 bases had no gene match. CDR1 and CDR2 (germline): SGHDN, FVKESK.

The chain has TRBV2 and TRBJ2-7; tentative D call: TRBD2 (6 bases). Trimming stripped 5 bases from V and 2 bases from J, with 22 bases between. CDR1 is SNHLY and CDR2 is FYNNEI in the germline V gene. The CDR3 covers 17 residues. CDR3 nucleotide sequence: TGTGCCAGCAGTTCCCCATCTGGGACTTTGGTGCCCTACGAGCAGTACTTC. Its protein product is CASSSPSGTLVPYEQYF.

The rearrangement links TRBV6-5 to TRBJ1-3; D may be TRBD1 (5 bases). The ends were cut back, 2 bases at V and 7 bases at J, with 6 bases in the middle. This CDR3 contains 12 residues. The germline V gene encodes CDR1 MNHEY and CDR2 SVGAGI. The chain's CDR3 is CASSYEGNTIYF. The CDR3 nucleotides read TGTGCCAGCAGTTACGAGGGGAACACCATATATTTT.

This chain uses TRBV7-9 with TRBJ2-7; tentatively, D is TRBD1 (6 bases). The CDR3 length is 15 residues. Trimming removed 5 bases at V and 5 bases at J, with 19 bases between. Germline V CDR1 and CDR2: SEHNR, FQNEAQ (reference sequence). The CDR3 loop reads CASSRPGDPAHEQYF. CDR3 DNA: TGTGCCAGCAGCCGCCCAGGGGACCCAGCCCACGAGCAGTACTTC.

This clone has just a few counts. V usage is TRBV9 and J usage is TRBJ2-1; 7 bases map to TRBD2. The CDR3 runs 13 residues. V trimming: 4 bases; J trimming: 6 bases; junction bases outside the gene matches: 4. Germline lookup yields CDR1 SGDLS and CDR2 YYNGEE. This chain's CDR3 is CASSKGRGNEQFF. Here the CDR3 DNA reads TGTGCCAGCAGCAAGGGGAGGGGCAATGAGCAGTTCTTC. Using reference TRBV9 and TRBJ2-1 for the parts outside the CDR3, the full variable domain is DSGVTQTPKHLITATGQRVTLRCSPRSGDLSVYWYQQSLDQGLQFLIQYYNGEERAKGNILERFSAQQFPDLHSELNLSSLELGDSALYFCASSKGRGNEQFFGPGTRLTVL.

The rearrangement links TRBV19 to TRBJ2-6; D is uncertain. The CDR3 has 17 residues. Trimming shortened V by 7 bases and J by 0 bases, and 16 bases separated the two germline ends. Germline V gives CDR1 LNHDA, CDR2 SQIVND (reference sequence). Here the CDR3 reads CASTPYRLSSGANVLTF. As DNA, the CDR3 is TGTGCCAGTACCCCCTACCGGCTAAGCTCTGGGGCCAACGTCCTGACTTTC. Full variable domain (rest looked up from reference TRBV19 and TRBJ2-6): DGGITQSPKYLFRKEGQNVTLSCEQNLNHDAMYWYRQDPGQGLRLIYYSQIVNDFQKGDIAEGYSVSREKKESFPLTVTSAQKNPTAFYLCASTPYRLSSGANVLTFGAGSRLTVL.

The chain employs TRBV5-4 and TRBJ2-5, with D maybe TRBD2 (6 bases). The V gene's germline CDR1 is SGHNT and CDR2 YYREEE (reference sequence). The ends were cut back, 3 bases at V and 5 bases at J, with 11 bases in the middle. CDR3 size: 13 residues. The CDR3 nucleotides are TGTGCCAGCAGCTCGGAGGGGCGGGAGACCCAGTACTTC. It specifies CASSSEGRETQYF. Full variable domain (rest looked up from reference TRBV5-4 and TRBJ2-5): ETGVTQSPTHLIKTRGQQVTLRCSSQSGHNTVSWYQQALGQGPQFIFQYYREEENGRGNFPPRFSGLQFPNYSSELNVNALELDDSALYLCASSSEGRETQYFGPGTRLLVL.

The V gene is TRBV7-9, the J gene TRBJ2-1; TRBD1 aligns across 8 bases. V dropped 8 bases and J dropped 12; count of bases not matched to a gene: 18. The CDR3 runs 15 residues. Germline loops: CDR1 SEHNR, CDR2 FQNEAQ (reference sequence). In nucleotides, the CDR3 is TGTGCCAGCTCGCCCGTAGGACAGGGACGACAAGGGCAGTTCTTC. This gives the protein CASSPVGQGRQGQFF.

Relative to its sample, this clone is medium-sized (0.01 to 0.1%). The chain carries TRBV5-1 and TRBJ2-3, with TRBD2 matching over 9 bases. V shed 1 base and J 0 bases; nucleotides not matched to a gene: 12. The length of the CDR3 is 19 residues. Germline CDR1 is SGHRS and CDR2 is YFSETQ. The CDR3 nucleotides are TGCGCCAGCAGCTTGAGGGGGGGCCCTAGCGGGACTAGCACAGATACGCAGTATTTT. Its translation is CASSLRGGPSGTSTDTQYF.

The chain is built from TRBV10-2 and TRBJ1-1; perhaps TRBD1 as D (5 bases). CDR1 and CDR2 from the germline V gene are WSHSY and SAAADI. This CDR3 spans 17 amino acids. The V and J ends lost 3 bases and 2 bases respectively, with 19 bases between them. CDR3 protein: CASSDLRRGAANTEAFF. CDR3 bases: TGCGCCAGCAGTGATCTCAGAAGGGGCGCAGCTAACACTGAAGCTTTCTTT.

The CDR3 DNA reads as TGTGCCAGCAGTCCAACTGGGGGCGTCACTGAAGCTTTCTTT. It yields the protein CASSPTGGVTEAFF. V and J are TRBV27 and TRBJ1-1; TRBD1 is a possible D gene (6 bases). Trimming took off 5 bases at V and 4 bases at J, with 14 bases between the two ends. The CDR3 loop spans 14 amino acids. Germline V gene lookup returns CDR1 MNHEY and CDR2 SMNVEV (reference sequence).

This chain links TRBV10-3 with TRBJ1-2; D may be TRBD1 (5 bases). CDR1 and CDR2 from the germline V gene are ENHRY and SYGVKD. This CDR3 is built from 16 residues. V dropped 0 bases and J dropped 4 bases, with 15 bases sitting between them. DNA of the CDR3: TGTGCCATCAGTGAGTCGGATTCAAGTGGGGCCTATGGCTACACCTTC. Residues: CAISESDSSGAYGYTF.

This clone has only a few counts. The rearrangement links TRBV9 to TRBJ1-2; 7 bases fit TRBD1. Germline CDR1 and CDR2: SGDLS and YYNGEE. The CDR3 has 12 amino acids. J lost 6 bases, V lost 7 bases, and 6 bases had no gene match. For the CDR3, the DNA is TGTGCCAGCTTCCAGGGGGTTAATGGCTACACCTTC. Translation: CASFQGVNGYTF.

The V and J genes are TRBV25-1 and TRBJ2-7, with 7 bases matching TRBD2. Germline trimming cut 4 bases from V and 0 bases from J; bases unmatched to any gene: 6. Germline V gene lookup returns CDR1 MGHDK and CDR2 SYGVNS. This CDR3 comprises 15 residues. CDR3: CASSGGGRSSYEQYF. The CDR3 coding sequence is TGTGCCAGCAGTGGGGGAGGGAGAAGCTCCTACGAGCAGTACTTC.

The chain links TRBV15 to TRBJ2-6, with unresolved D. V lost 10 bases, J lost 1 base, and 11 bases lay in between. The CDR3 sequence is 14 residues long. Germline V lookup: CDR1 LNHNV, CDR2 YYDKDF (reference sequence). CDR3 amino acids: CAIPGLSGANVLTF. The CDR3 bases are TGTGCCATCCCCGGGCTATCTGGGGCCAACGTCCTGACTTTC.

The chain employs TRBV27 and TRBJ2-3, with TRBD1 matching over 7 bases. V was pared by 1 base and J by 0 bases, with 13 bases of the junction left unmatched. From germline, CDR1 is MNHEY and CDR2 SMNVEV (reference sequence). The CDR3 loop spans 19 amino acids. The CDR3 is CASSLLIWGQPASTDTQYF. The CDR3 DNA reads TGTGCCAGCAGTTTATTGATTTGGGGACAGCCGGCTAGCACAGATACGCAGTATTTT.

The V and J genes are TRBV28 and TRBJ1-1, with D hard to call. V lost 3 bases and J lost 2, with 4 bases in between. CDR1 is MDHEN and CDR2 is SYDVKM in the germline V gene. The CDR3 is 12 amino acids. The CDR3 bases are TGTGCCAGCAGTTTGTATAACACTGAAGCTTTCTTT. Translation gives CASSLYNTEAFF.

The genes are TRBV9 and TRBJ2-3, with D perhaps matching TRBD1 (6 bases). Trimming removed 2 bases at V and 1 base at J, with 23 bases between. The CDR3 consists of 19 residues. Germline assignment: CDR1 SGDLS and CDR2 YYNGEE. This CDR3 is CASSVSVLQGEGGTDTQYF. Here the CDR3 DNA reads TGTGCCAGCAGCGTCTCCGTCTTACAGGGAGAAGGGGGCACAGATACGCAGTATTTT.